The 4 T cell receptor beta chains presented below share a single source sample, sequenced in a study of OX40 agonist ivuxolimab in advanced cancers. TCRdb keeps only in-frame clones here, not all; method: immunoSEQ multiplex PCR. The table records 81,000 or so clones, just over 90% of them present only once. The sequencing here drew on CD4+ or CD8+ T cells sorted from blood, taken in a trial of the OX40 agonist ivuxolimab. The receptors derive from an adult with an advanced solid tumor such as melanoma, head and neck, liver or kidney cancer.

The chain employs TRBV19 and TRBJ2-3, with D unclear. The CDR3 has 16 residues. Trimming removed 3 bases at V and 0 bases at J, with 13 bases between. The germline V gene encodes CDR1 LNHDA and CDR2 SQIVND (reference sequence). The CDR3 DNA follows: TGTGCCAGTAGTATGGTTACGTCTTCTAGCACAGATACGCAGTATTTT. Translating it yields CASSMVTSSSTDTQYF. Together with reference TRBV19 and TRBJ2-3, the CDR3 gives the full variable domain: DGGITQSPKYLFRKEGQNVTLSCEQNLNHDAMYWYRQDPGQGLRLIYYSQIVNDFQKGDIAEGYSVSREKKESFPLTVTSAQKNPTAFYLCASSMVTSSSTDTQYFGPGTRLTVL.

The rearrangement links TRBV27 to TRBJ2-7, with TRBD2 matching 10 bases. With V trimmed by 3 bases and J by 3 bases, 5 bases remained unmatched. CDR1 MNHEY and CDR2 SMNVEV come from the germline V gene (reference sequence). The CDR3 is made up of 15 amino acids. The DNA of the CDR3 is TGTGCCAGCAGTTTGAGAGCGGGAGGGTTCTACGAGCAGTACTTC. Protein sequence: CASSLRAGGFYEQYF.

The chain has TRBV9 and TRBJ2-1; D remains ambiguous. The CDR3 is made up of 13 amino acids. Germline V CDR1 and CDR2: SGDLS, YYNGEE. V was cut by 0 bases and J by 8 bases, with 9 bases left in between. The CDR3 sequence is CASSVGLGHEQFF. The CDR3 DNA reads TGTGCCAGCAGCGTAGGGCTAGGCCATGAGCAGTTCTTC.

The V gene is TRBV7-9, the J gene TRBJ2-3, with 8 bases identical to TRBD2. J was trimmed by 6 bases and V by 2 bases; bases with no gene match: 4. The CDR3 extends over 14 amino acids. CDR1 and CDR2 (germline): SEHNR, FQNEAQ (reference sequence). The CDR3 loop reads CASSLREGPDTQYF. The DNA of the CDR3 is TGTGCCAGCAGCTTACGGGAGGGCCCCGATACGCAGTATTTT.